Included here is one T cell receptor (beta chain) sequence, with context. Its antigen remains unidentified. The CDR3 consists of 16 residues. V was clipped by 0 bases and J by 8 bases; unmatched bases: 13. Germline CDR1 SGHRS, CDR2 YFSETQ. Prior to sequencing, the ViraFEST assay stimulated PBMC with viral peptide pools, which expanded the antigen-specific CD4+ T cells. Upon completion of 10 to 11 days in culture, CD4+ T cells were isolated. Vaccine recipients had no previous SARS-CoV-2 infection; their nucleocapsid antibodies were negative. These data belong to a study of vaccination effects on CD4 cells after COVID-19. Study-level points and caveats: After vaccination, at late timepoints, clones induced by infection and by vaccine contracted markedly.

Using immunoSEQ multiplex PCR, the repertoire was profiled, and TCRdb retains in-frame clones only, with some absent. This sample has approximately 44,000 clones, with over 60% found just once. This TCR came from a human donor who received a COVID-19 vaccine. The material sequenced was CD4+ T cells from PBMCs cultured with HCoV-NL63 spike peptides, taken before COVID-19 vaccination. The chain combines TRBV5-1 with TRBJ1-2; 7 bases match TRBD1. In DNA, the CDR3 is TGCGCCAGCAGCTTGGGAGTCGGCAGGGGGTTTGACGGCTACACCTTC. This codes for CASSLGVGRGFDGYTF. The full variable domain, in which reference TRBV5-1 and TRBJ1-2 provide the parts outside the CDR3, is KAGVTQTPRYLIKTRGQQVTLSCSPISGHRSVSWYQQTPGQGLQFLFEYFSETQRNKGNFPGRFSGRQFSNSRSEMNVSTLELGDSALYLCASSLGVGRGFDGYTFGSGTRLTVV.